This T cell receptor beta chain was retrieved from a study of shared clonotypes between healthy human individuals. CD45RO-negative CD8 cells positively selected for CCR7 made up the naive population, which excluded terminally differentiated effector memory CD45RA+ cells. V lost 5 bases to trimming and J lost 7 bases, with 6 bases between them. The CDR3 totals 11 residues. Germline CDR1 GTSNPN, CDR2 SVGIG (reference sequence). TCRdb's table, derived via immunoSEQ multiplex PCR, lists solely in-frame clones and lacks some. Of around 2,000,000 clones listed, over 85% are singletons. As concerns this clone: The same CDR3 can be traced to other DNA sequences in this sample.

The chain employs TRBV30 and TRBJ1-6; no definite D call. The source material was naive CD8+ T cells sorted from blood. The clonotype was recovered from a man aged 18-30 years in good health. The DNA of the CDR3 is TGTGCCTGGGCCGAGAATTCACCCCTCCACTTT. Residues: CAWAENSPLHF.